This is a list of T cell receptor beta chains from one sample in a study of T cells expressing NK-cell markers. Using the 5' RACE reads, TCRdb records one entry per CDR3 protein without DNA. The repertoire shows under 500,000 distinct CDR3 sequences; the top ten hold 6% to 9.5%. Material for sequencing was blood T cells: a sorted CD56 or NKG2C T cell subset, CD4+ or CD8+ T cells, or bulk PBMC T cells (not recorded which). The receptor source for this set is a woman between 18 and 70 years old in good health. CDR3s include the opening cysteine and the closing phenylalanine or tryptophan.

>TRBV12-3/TRBV12-4|TRBJ2-5
CASTAWSSETQYF
>TRBV7-9|TRBJ2-7
CASSPTGTGAYEQYF
>TRBV25-1|TRBJ2-1
CASSESGPYNEQFF
>TRBV5-1|TRBJ2-2
CASKEGAYTGELFF
>TRBV9|TRBJ2-7
CASSVAGGSAYEQYF
>TRBV5-1|TRBJ2-3
CASSLDRADTQYF
>TRBV6-4|TRBJ2-1
CASSDGGSYHEQFF
>TRBV6-2/TRBV6-3|TRBJ2-5
CAYPSGRKETQYF
>TRBV20-1|TRBJ2-1
CSASTSGEVFAHEQFF
>TRBV7-2|TRBJ2-1
CASSSGLAGEQFF
>TRBV3-1|TRBJ1-2
CAISQIGALTF
>TRBV5-5|TRBJ2-5
CASSFTGTAVQETQYF
>TRBV5-1|TRBJ2-4
CASSPSHSIQYF
>TRBV20-1|TRBJ1-1
CSATSTGNTEAFF
>TRBV28|TRBJ2-7
CASTSLGYEYF
>TRBV7-8|TRBJ2-1
CASSLALRLAGSSYNEQFF
>TRBV6-5|TRBJ1-5
CASSYSGTGRGINQPQHF
>TRBV6-1|TRBJ1-1
CASTHQRGLNTEAFF
>TRBV21-1|TRBJ2-1
CASILGSGRKGYNEQFF
>TRBV7-2|TRBJ2-1
CASSLGWGEQFF
>TRBV18|TRBJ2-1
CASSPSLTGGYNEQFF
>TRBV19|TRBJ1-3
CASSILGRTGNTIYF
>TRBV12-3/TRBV12-4|TRBJ2-5
CASSFRDREGETQYF
>TRBV21-1|TRBJ2-7
CASSNRFNTQQEGCYEQYF
>TRBV3-1|TRBJ1-1
CASSQRESVEAFF
>TRBV5-1|TRBJ2-2
CASSSHRDSGELFF
>TRBV11-2|TRBJ1-3
CASSHESGNTIYF
>TRBV6-1|TRBJ2-5
CASSFSRAGETQYF
>TRBV5-1|TRBJ2-7
CASSSRDRGTYEQYF
>TRBV27|TRBJ2-2
CASSSDRAHTGELFF
>TRBV5-4|TRBJ1-1
CASSLRHDDEAFF
>TRBV4-3|TRBJ2-5
CASSQGQRETQYF
>TRBV10-3|TRBJ2-3
CAISDGFEGLTDTQYF
>TRBV10-2|TRBJ1-1
CASRQAVNTEAFF
>TRBV30|TRBJ2-3
CAWRRTGLSTDTQYF
>TRBV10-3|TRBJ2-2
CAIGGQPGGAGELFF
>TRBV18|TRBJ2-1
CASSRIGTGKNEQFF
>TRBV21-1|TRBJ2-5
CASTPPVARETQYF
>TRBV20-1|TRBJ2-1
CSARAWTSNNEQFF
>TRBV7-8|TRBJ2-2
CASSPRQGAGTGELFF
>TRBV5-4|TRBJ2-3
CASRSGLATDTQYF
>TRBV27|TRBJ1-2
CASSLSHPLRGGAVAF
>TRBV5-6|TRBJ1-5
CASSFMGQGSNQPQHF
>TRBV4-2|TRBJ2-2
CASSQKKPGLAGGKNTGELFF